This passage covers 10 T cell receptor beta chains from one sample sequenced in a study of beta chain features in type 1 diabetes. Expressed TCRB transcripts were sequenced after all isolated RNA was converted to cDNA. Profiled with immunoSEQ multiplex PCR; TCRdb holds only in-frame clones, not every one. Of nearly 350,000 clones in the sample, 8% were seen once. Sample: central memory CD4+ T cells from blood. These receptors were taken from a woman between 18 and 29 years old in good health.

The J gene is TRBJ2-1, the V gene TRBV28; D not resolved. CDR3 size: 13 residues. Germline CDR1 MDHEN, CDR2 SYDVKM. V lost 3 bases to trimming and J lost 4 bases, with 7 bases between them. The CDR3 bases are TGTGCCAGCAGTTTTTGGGAATACAATGAGCAGTTCTTC. It codes for CASSFWEYNEQFF.

The chain uses TRBV2 and TRBJ2-7, with D hard to call. The CDR3 contains 14 residues. Per germline, CDR1 SNHLY and CDR2 FYNNEI. V was pared by 4 bases and J by 0 bases, with 10 bases between. The CDR3 bases are TGTGCCAGCAGTGCCCAGGCCTTCTCCTACGAGCAGTACTTC. It yields the protein CASSAQAFSYEQYF.

V usage is TRBV7-6 and J usage is TRBJ2-5; 9 bases line up with TRBD2. The germline V gene encodes CDR1 SGHVS and CDR2 FNYEAQ. V lost 1 base to trimming and J lost 1 base; unmatched junction nucleotides: 7. CDR3 length equals 17 residues. The CDR3 loop reads CASSLGLGSGSQETQYF. The CDR3 bases are TGTGCCAGCAGCTTAGGGTTGGGTAGCGGGAGCCAAGAGACCCAGTACTTC.

This clone was detected a few times. The chain uses TRBV7-2 and TRBJ2-2; TRBD1 aligns across 9 bases. V shed 4 bases, J shed 1 base, and the junction held 10 bases outside the gene matches. CDR1 SGHTA and CDR2 FQGNSA come from the germline V gene. The CDR3 is 18 amino acids. DNA for the CDR3: TGTGCCAGCAGCTCAAGAACAGGGGGCCGAATGAACACCGGGGAGCTGTTTTTT. Translation: CASSSRTGGRMNTGELFF.

The chain uses TRBV2 and TRBJ2-1, with TRBD1 matching 7 bases. The CDR3 has 15 amino acids. The trim removed 5 bases at V and 4 bases at J, leaving 8 bases unmatched. CDR1 and CDR2 from the germline V gene are SNHLY and FYNNEI. The CDR3 DNA reads TGTGCCAGCAGTTTACAGGGGCCGAATTACAATGAGCAGTTCTTC. It encodes CASSLQGPNYNEQFF.

This clone has just a few counts. V is TRBV27 and J is TRBJ1-1; 8 nucleotides align to TRBD1. The CDR3 spans 16 residues. Germline CDR1 reads MNHEY; CDR2 reads SMNVEV (reference sequence). V dropped 7 bases and J dropped 6; count of bases not matched to a gene: 16. The CDR3 region is CASTSRGPYGFPEAFF. CDR3 DNA: TGTGCCAGCACATCCAGGGGGCCGTACGGGTTCCCTGAAGCTTTCTTT.

The sample holds many counts of this clone. The chain couples TRBV28 to TRBJ2-7, with D perhaps TRBD1 (6 bases). Per the germline V gene, CDR1 is MDHEN and CDR2 is SYDVKM. V was clipped by 3 bases and J by 3 bases, with 12 bases between them. This CDR3 comprises 14 residues. CDR3 sequence reads: CASSLTGSRYEQYF. In DNA form, the CDR3 reads TGTGCCAGCAGTTTGACAGGATCTCGCTACGAGCAGTACTTC.

This clone was recorded many times. This rearrangement joins TRBV6-6 to TRBJ1-3; the D gene is possibly TRBD1 (5 bases). The CDR3 extends over 13 amino acids. CDR1 and CDR2 from the germline V gene are MNHNY and SVGAGI (reference sequence). V shed 6 bases and J shed 9 bases, with 15 bases lying between them. CDR3 DNA sequence: TGTGCCAGCAGCCGGGACGGTTCGGGCACCATATATTTT. Translating it yields CASSRDGSGTIYF.

The chain carries TRBV28 and TRBJ2-2; 9 nucleotides align to TRBD1. This CDR3 has 16 residues. Germline assignment: CDR1 MDHEN and CDR2 SYDVKM. J lost 4 bases, V lost 6 bases, and 9 bases had no gene match. Here the CDR3 DNA reads TGTGCCAGCAGATCCGGGACAGGGAGGTTCACCGGGGAGCTGTTTTTT. This sequence encodes CASRSGTGRFTGELFF.

A few counts support this clone. The CDR3 is CASTRDFKGYTF. In nucleotides, the CDR3 is TGTGCCAGCACCCGGGACTTTAAGGGCTACACCTTC. The J gene is TRBJ1-2, the V gene TRBV28; D is perhaps TRBD1 (5 bases). V lost 7 bases to trimming and J lost 8 bases, with 14 bases between them. The CDR3 is 12 residues long. Germline CDR1 MDHEN, CDR2 SYDVKM.